These T cell receptor beta chains were read from a single sample in a study of blood T cell repertoires in COVID-19. Produced via immunoSEQ multiplex PCR; TCRdb's table is partial and in-frame only. The data show 170,000 or so clones, roughly 84% seen once. Sequencing used PBMCs or T cells enriched from blood (not recorded which). These receptor sequences come from a woman in her fifties or sixties who had recovered from COVID-19. CDR3s include the opening cysteine and the closing phenylalanine or tryptophan. A D gene is named only where the DNA matches it firmly. Only some rows state a clone size, as once, few, many or a class for expanded clones.

D gene	V gene	J gene	clone size	CDR3 DNA	CDR3 protein
.	TRBV29-1	TRBJ2-6	.	TGCAGCGTTGGTAAGGGGTCTGGGGCCAACGTCCTGACTTTC	CSVGKGSGANVLTF
.	TRBV7-2	TRBJ1-4	.	TGTGCCAGCAGCTTGCGGAGGGCCGGGGGTGAAAAACTGTTTTTT	CASSLRRAGGEKLFF
TRBD1	TRBV7-8	TRBJ1-4	.	TGTGCCAGCAGCTTAGCGCGGGGACAGGGGTGGGAAAAACTGTTTTTT	CASSLARGQGWEKLFF
TRBD2	TRBV5-4	TRBJ2-7	.	TGTGCCAGCAGCTGGGGACTAGCGGGCCAACCCGAGCAGTACTTC	CASSWGLAGQPEQYF
.	TRBV5-1	TRBJ1-4	.	TGCGCCAGCAGCTTCGGACAGTACCAACTAGGTGAAAAACTGTTTTTT	CASSFGQYQLGEKLFF
.	TRBV15	TRBJ1-2	.	TGTGCCACCAGCGGCGGCCTTAACTATGGCTACACCTTC	CATSGGLNYGYTF
.	TRBV19	TRBJ1-2	.	TGTGCCAGTAGTAGGGAGAGAAGTGGCTACACCTTC	CASSRERSGYTF
.	TRBV2	TRBJ2-5	.	TGTGCCAGCAGTGACCGGGGAGGATACCAAGAGACCCAGTACTTC	CASSDRGGYQETQYF
.	TRBV5-1	TRBJ1-1	.	TGCGCCAGCAGCTTGGGGGCCGCCAACACTGAAGCTTTCTTT	CASSLGAANTEAFF
.	TRBV7-2	TRBJ2-7	once	TGTGCCAGCAGCCTAGGGGCGGGAAATCGCGAGCAGTACTTC	CASSLGAGNREQYF
.	TRBV15	TRBJ2-5	.	TGTGCCACCAGCAGAGAAGATAGAGAAGAGACCCAGTACTTC	CATSREDREETQYF
TRBD1	TRBV28	TRBJ2-1	.	TGTGCCAGCAGCCTTCCGGACAGGGGAGGGAATGAGCAGTTCTTC	CASSLPDRGGNEQFF
.	TRBV5-8	TRBJ1-1	.	TGTGCCAGCAGCTTGGCCAGCAGCGAATCGGCTTTCTTT	CASSLASSESAFF
TRBD2	TRBV2	TRBJ2-3	.	TGTGCCAGCAGGGCTTTGGGACTAGCGGGGGGCACAGATACGCAGTATTTT	CASRALGLAGGTDTQYF
.	TRBV5-6	TRBJ1-1	.	TGTGCCAGCAGCTTGGGTTCTCTGGCTTTCTTT	CASSLGSLAFF
.	TRBV28	TRBJ1-2	.	TGTGCCAGCAGCCCCCCCACTAACTATGGCTACACCTTC	CASSPPTNYGYTF
.	TRBV10-3	TRBJ2-7	once	TGTGCCATCAGTGAGCCGGGGGGCAGCTCCTACGAGCAGTACTTC	CAISEPGGSSYEQYF
.	TRBV28	TRBJ2-1	.	TGTGCCGCCCGGGGAAACAATGAGCAGTTCTTC	CAARGNNEQFF
TRBD1	TRBV28	TRBJ1-6	.	TGTGCCAGCAGTTTATCCCGTAGTGCAGGGGGCTTGACTCGAAGTGGTTCACCCCTCCACTTT	CASSLSRSAGGLTRSGSPLHF
.	TRBV2	TRBJ2-3	.	TGTGCCAGCAATCTCCAGGGTCGGACAGATACGCAGTATTTT	CASNLQGRTDTQYF
TRBD2	TRBV27	TRBJ2-7	.	TGTGCCAGCAGTTTAGGTCTAGCGGGAGTTCAAGAGCAGTACTTC	CASSLGLAGVQEQYF
.	TRBV3-1/TRBV3-2	TRBJ2-7	.	TGTGCCAGCAGCTTGAGCGGCACCTACGAGCAGTACTTC	CASSLSGTYEQYF
.	TRBV25-1	TRBJ1-5	.	TGTGCCAGCAGTGAATGGGGGGAGGGTCAGCCCCAGCATTTT	CASSEWGEGQPQHF
TRBD2	TRBV11-2	TRBJ2-2	.	TGTGCCAGCAGCTTCTTTCCCGGGACTAGCTCTTCCACCGGGGAGCTGTTTTTT	CASSFFPGTSSSTGELFF
.	TRBV6-5	TRBJ1-3	.	TGTGCCAGCAGTCTCGGTGACAGCACTGGAAACACCATATATTTT	CASSLGDSTGNTIYF
TRBD1	TRBV11-3	TRBJ1-3	.	TGTGCCAGCAGCGGGCTCACAGGGGGCTCTGGAAACACCATATATTTT	CASSGLTGGSGNTIYF
.	TRBV3-1/TRBV3-2	TRBJ1-5	few	TGTGCCAGCAGCCAAGGAAGCGGGTTGGCGCAGCCCCAGCATTTT	CASSQGSGLAQPQHF
TRBD2	TRBV30	TRBJ2-3	.	TGTGCCTGGAGTGTACTCGGGACTAGCGGGAAAACTTTT	CAWSVLGTSGKTF
TRBD1	TRBV9	TRBJ1-3	.	TGTGCCAGCAGCGGTAAGGGACAGAGCTCTGGAAACACCATATATTTT	CASSGKGQSSGNTIYF
.	TRBV20-1	TRBJ2-5	.	TGCAGTGCTGGGCCCTCGGAGACCCAGTACTTC	CSAGPSETQYF
.	TRBV14	TRBJ1-4	once	TGTGCCAGCAGCCAAGTCGATACCAGGGGAAAACTGTTTTTT	CASSQVDTRGKLFF
.	TRBV5-1	TRBJ2-7	.	TGCGCCAGCAGCTTGGGGTCTAGCGCTAAACCCTACGAGCAGTACTTC	CASSLGSSAKPYEQYF
TRBD2	TRBV10-3	TRBJ2-7	.	TGTGCCATCAGTGAGTCGACCAGGACTAGCGGGAGAAACGAGCAGTACTTC	CAISESTRTSGRNEQYF
TRBD2	TRBV6-5	TRBJ2-1	.	TGTGCCAGCAGTCTCACTAGCGGGAGTAGGAGTGAGCAGTTCTTC	CASSLTSGSRSEQFF
TRBD1	TRBV18	TRBJ1-4	.	TGTGCCAGCTCACCACGGGGACAGGGGGCTTCGGGGGAAAAACTGTTTTTT	CASSPRGQGASGEKLFF
TRBD2	TRBV5-6	TRBJ2-2	.	TGTGCCAGCAGCCCAAATAGCGGGAGAGGAGCCGGGGAGCTGTTTTTT	CASSPNSGRGAGELFF
TRBD1	TRBV7-2	TRBJ1-1	.	TGTGCCAGCAGCTTATACCGTTGGAGGGACAGGGACACTGAAGCTTTCTTT	CASSLYRWRDRDTEAFF
TRBD1	TRBV7-8	TRBJ1-5	.	TGTGCCAGCAGCTCCAGGGGGAGTCAGCCCCAGCATTTT	CASSSRGSQPQHF
.	TRBV11-2	TRBJ1-1	few	TGTGCCAGCACCCTAGGGGCTCAAATAATGAACACTGAAGCTTTCTTT	CASTLGAQIMNTEAFF
TRBD2	TRBV3-1/TRBV3-2	TRBJ2-1	.	TGTGCCAGCAGCCAACTAGCGGGTGGGGAGCAGTTCTTC	CASSQLAGGEQFF
.	TRBV7-8	TRBJ2-5	once	TGTGCCAGCAGCTTAGTGCCGGGGTCACAAGAGACCCAGTACTTC	CASSLVPGSQETQYF
TRBD1	TRBV28	TRBJ2-7	.	TGTGCCAGCAGTTTACCCAGGGGGAAATCCTACGAGCAGTACTTC	CASSLPRGKSYEQYF
TRBD1	TRBV19	TRBJ1-4	.	TGTGCCAGTAGTATAAGGGACAGGGAAAAACTGTTTTTT	CASSIRDREKLFF
.	TRBV28	TRBJ1-1	.	TGTGCCAGCTCCACAGCGGGCAGAGGGACCACTGAAGCTTTCTTT	CASSTAGRGTTEAFF
.	TRBV18	TRBJ1-3	.	TGTGCCAGCTCACCACCCGGGGCTGGAAACACCATATATTTT	CASSPPGAGNTIYF
.	TRBV7-8	TRBJ1-6	.	TGTGCCAGCAGCTTAGTAGGCGGGGGCGCCGCTTCACCCCTCCACTTT	CASSLVGGGAASPLHF
TRBD2	TRBV6-6	TRBJ2-1	.	TGTGCCAGCATTTGGCGGGAGGGCCTTAATGAGCAGTTCTTC	CASIWREGLNEQFF
.	TRBV7-8	TRBJ2-2	.	TGTGCCAGCCGTGGAGAGACCGGGGAGCTGTTTTTT	CASRGETGELFF
.	TRBV15	TRBJ1-2	.	TGTGCCACCAGCAGGGAGGCGAGGTATGGCTACACCTTC	CATSREARYGYTF